Each of the 23 T cell receptor beta chains below was sequenced from the same sample in a study of cytomegalovirus exposure and HLA in healthy donors. The PCR had 60 Vbeta and 13 Jbeta primers. The assay was immunoSEQ multiplex PCR, and TCRdb's table has in-frame clones only and misses some. The sample carries tens of thousands of clones, about three quarters recorded once. The specimen sequenced was PBMCs. The receptors were sampled from a man aged 40-49 years in good health and CMV-seronegative.

The chain has TRBV5-1 and TRBJ1-3; the match to TRBD1 covers 7 bases. The CDR3 contains 18 residues. V lost 3 bases, J lost 0 bases, and 12 bases stayed unmatched. Germline assignment: CDR1 SGHRS and CDR2 YFSETQ. The CDR3 is CASSWTTGPLSSGNTIYF. Written as DNA, the CDR3 is TGCGCCAGCAGCTGGACGACAGGGCCCTTGAGCTCTGGAAACACCATATATTTT.

This clone was recorded a few times. The genes are TRBV27 and TRBJ1-5, with D possibly TRBD1 on 5 matching bases. V dropped 1 base and J dropped 4 bases, with 17 bases sitting between them. Germline values: CDR1 MNHEY, CDR2 SMNVEV (reference sequence). This CDR3 has 17 residues. The CDR3 DNA reads as TGTGCCAGCAGTTTATTTGGGCTCGACAGCTATAATCAGCCCCAGCATTTT. It encodes CASSLFGLDSYNQPQHF.

V and J are TRBV11-2 and TRBJ1-1; 8 nucleotides align to TRBD1. The CDR3 is 18 amino acids. Germline values: CDR1 SGHAT, CDR2 FQNNGV. With V trimmed by 5 bases and J by 1 base, 15 bases remained unmatched. CDR3 sequence reads: CASSPLLRMDRENTEAFF. CDR3 coding DNA: TGTGCCAGCAGCCCTCTTTTGAGGATGGACAGGGAGAACACTGAAGCTTTCTTT.

The chain employs TRBV5-1 and TRBJ2-2, with D maybe TRBD1 (6 bases). Germline CDR1 and CDR2: SGHRS and YFSETQ. V lost 0 bases and J lost 0, with 15 bases in between. The CDR3 contains 18 residues. The CDR3 sequence is CASSLGDTYTTNTGELFF. CDR3 in DNA: TGCGCCAGCAGCTTGGGGGACACATACACTACGAACACCGGGGAGCTGTTTTTT.

The chain couples TRBV11-2 to TRBJ1-4, with D perhaps TRBD1 (6 bases). The CDR3 covers 15 residues. V lost 5 bases, J lost 3 bases, and 13 bases lay in between. Germline CDR1 SGHAT, CDR2 FQNNGV. DNA for the CDR3: TGTGCCAGCAGCCCCCGAGGGGGTGCTAATGAAAAACTGTTTTTT. Its protein product is CASSPRGGANEKLFF. The full variable domain, with the rest looked up from reference TRBV11-2 and TRBJ1-4, is EAGVAQSPRYKIIEKRQSVAFWCNPISGHATLYWYQQILGQGPKLLIQFQNNGVVDDSQLPKDRFSAERLKGVDSTLKIQPAKLEDSAVYLCASSPRGGANEKLFFGSGTQLSVL.

This chain connects TRBV29-1 to TRBJ2-1; 8 positions agree with TRBD2. The CDR3 loop spans 17 amino acids. J gave up 0 bases and V 4 bases, and 11 bases lay outside the gene matches. Germline assignment: CDR1 SQVTM and CDR2 ANQGSEA. The CDR3 is CSVGPSSGPGSYNEQFF. The CDR3 nucleotides are TGCAGCGTTGGCCCCTCTAGCGGGCCCGGCTCCTACAATGAGCAGTTCTTC.

This clone occurred a few times. The chain has TRBV2 and TRBJ2-7, with D maybe TRBD2 (6 bases). Trimming pared 5 bases from V and 2 bases from J, leaving 10 bases between. CDR3 length: 13 residues. Germline-derived CDR1 and CDR2 are SNHLY and FYNNEI. CDR3 nucleotides: TGTGCCAGCAGTCGGGAGCCCCCCTACGAGCAGTACTTC. It codes for CASSREPPYEQYF.

The chain uses TRBV18 and TRBJ1-1, with a weak D call TRBD1 (6 bases). The CDR3 contains 15 residues. Between the trimmed V and J ends, which lost 3 bases and 3 bases, there was a span of 14 bases. Per the germline V gene, CDR1 is KGHSH and CDR2 is LQKENI. DNA for the CDR3: TGTGCCAGCTCACCTATCACAGGGAAGGACACTGAAGCTTTCTTT. It codes for CASSPITGKDTEAFF.

CDR3 sequence (DNA): TGTGCCAGCAGCCCGGCGGGGGGCGCTAAGACTCTAGGGGGCTACACCTTC. This translates into CASSPAGGAKTLGGYTF. This rearrangement joins TRBV5-4 to TRBJ1-2, with D possibly being TRBD1 (6 bases). This CDR3 region has 17 residues. Trimming removed 4 bases from V and 8 bases from J, with 27 bases in between. CDR1 and CDR2 from the germline V gene are SGHNT and YYREEE (reference sequence).

The chain carries TRBV5-1 and TRBJ2-3; TRBD1 aligns across 9 bases. The CDR3 sequence is 15 residues long. V gave up 0 bases and J gave up 3 bases; unmatched junction bases: 2. Germline V gives CDR1 SGHRS, CDR2 YFSETQ. CDR3 amino acids: CASSLGQGGTDTQYF. DNA for the CDR3: TGCGCCAGCAGCTTGGGACAGGGGGGGACAGATACGCAGTATTTT.

The chain links TRBV28 to TRBJ2-7; a possible D gene is TRBD2 (6 bases). Trimming took 8 bases from V and 3 from J, leaving 8 bases between them. The CDR3 contains 11 residues. Germline-derived CDR1 and CDR2 are MDHEN and SYDVKM. CDR3 DNA: TGTGCCAGCTACGGGGGCTACGAGCAGTACTTC. Its protein is CASYGGYEQYF.

The V and J genes are TRBV5-8 and TRBJ2-3; tentatively, D is TRBD2 (6 bases). This CDR3 spans 15 amino acids. The V gene lost 1 base and the J gene lost 5 bases, with 14 bases spanning the gap. Germline V lookup: CDR1 SGHTS, CDR2 YDEGEE. The CDR3 loop is CASSLYRTKKDTQYF. The CDR3 region has the DNA TGTGCCAGCAGCTTGTACAGGACTAAGAAAGATACGCAGTATTTT.

This chain connects TRBV14 to TRBJ1-1, with 9 bases identical to TRBD1. Losses at the gene ends were 4 bases for V and 1 base for J; bases not matched to a gene: 7. The CDR3 is 16 residues long. Germline V gene sequence: CDR1 SGHDN, CDR2 FVKESK. CDR3 in amino acids: CASSPRKGQGNTEAFF. CDR3 coding DNA: TGTGCCAGCAGCCCTCGAAAGGGACAGGGGAACACTGAAGCTTTCTTT.

The chain employs TRBV29-1 and TRBJ2-7; maybe TRBD1 (6 bases). The CDR3 length is 13 residues. V lost 5 bases, J lost 2 bases, and 13 bases lay in between. Germline V lookup: CDR1 SQVTM, CDR2 ANQGSEA. This chain's CDR3 is CSVFMGQAYEQYF. The CDR3 bases are TGCAGCGTTTTTATGGGACAAGCCTACGAGCAGTACTTC.

The chain recombines TRBV5-4 with TRBJ1-2, with TRBD1 matching over 7 bases. V was pared by 4 bases and J by 4 bases, with 7 bases of the junction left unmatched. Looked up from germline, CDR1 is SGHNT and CDR2 is YYREEE (reference sequence). The CDR3 runs 14 residues. Here the CDR3 DNA reads TGTGCCAGCAGCGCGACAGGGTTGGCCTATGGCTACACCTTC. Translating gives CASSATGLAYGYTF.

V usage is TRBV28 and J usage is TRBJ2-3; perhaps TRBD2 as D (5 bases). The CDR3 covers 14 residues. Germline V gene data show CDR1 as MDHEN and CDR2 as SYDVKM. Trimming shortened V by 5 bases and J by 4 bases, and 13 bases separated the two germline ends. The CDR3 region is CASSGRGSADTQYF. The CDR3 nucleotides read TGTGCCAGCAGTGGGAGAGGGAGCGCAGATACGCAGTATTTT. The full variable domain, completed using reference TRBV28 and TRBJ2-3, is DVKVTQSSRYLVKRTGEKVFLECVQDMDHENMFWYRQDPGLGLRLIYFSYDVKMKEKGDIPEGYSVSREKKERFSLILESASTNQTSMYLCASSGRGSADTQYFGPGTRLTVL.

V and J are TRBV25-1 and TRBJ1-2, with D maybe TRBD1 (5 bases). Deletions cut 4 bases from V and 4 bases from J, with 13 bases between. The CDR3 spans 14 residues. Germline assignment: CDR1 MGHDK and CDR2 SYGVNS. CDR3 sequence: CASSGEGASYGYTF. Here the CDR3 DNA reads TGTGCCAGCAGTGGTGAAGGGGCATCCTATGGCTACACCTTC.

The V and J genes are TRBV6-5 and TRBJ1-2, with TRBD1 matching over 7 bases. Germline V gives CDR1 MNHEY, CDR2 SVGAGI. This CDR3 comprises 12 residues. The trim removed 7 bases at V and 5 bases at J, leaving 4 bases unmatched. The CDR3 sequence: CASIQTGYGYTF. CDR3 coding DNA: TGTGCCAGCATCCAGACAGGGTATGGCTACACCTTC.

The gene calls are TRBV6-5 and TRBJ2-5, with D possibly being TRBD1 (6 bases). The J call may be faulty, since TRBJ2-7 better matches the DNA end. Per the germline V gene, CDR1 is MNHEY and CDR2 is SVGAGI. The CDR3 length is 15 residues. Written as DNA, the CDR3 is TGTGCCAGCAGCCGCCGGGACACTTCTCCCTACGAGCAGTACTTC. Translated, it gives CASSRRDTSPYEQYF.

This chain joins TRBV7-9 and TRBJ2-7; no reliable D call. Germline V gene sequence: CDR1 SEHNR, CDR2 FQNEAQ (reference sequence). CDR3 length equals 12 residues. Trimming removed 6 bases from V and 3 bases from J, with 9 bases in between. CDR3 protein: CASSLSVYEQYF. Here the CDR3 DNA reads TGTGCCAGCAGTCTAAGCGTCTACGAGCAGTACTTC.

The chain uses TRBV14 and TRBJ2-1; weak D call: TRBD2 (6 bases). V shed 1 base and J shed 10 bases, with 11 bases lying between them. The CDR3 has 13 amino acids. CDR1 SGHDN and CDR2 FVKESK come from the germline V gene. Here the CDR3 reads CASSQGPGREQFF. The CDR3 DNA sequence: TGTGCCAGCAGCCAAGGTCCAGGGAGGGAGCAGTTCTTC.

V is TRBV10-2 and J is TRBJ2-7; 11 nucleotides match TRBD2. The V and J ends lost 6 bases and 7 bases, in that order; junction bases with no gene match: 8. Germline V gives CDR1 WSHSY, CDR2 SAAADI. The CDR3 is made up of 14 amino acids. The CDR3 DNA is TGCGCCAGCAGGGGGACTAGCGGATTTGGGGAGCAGTACTTC. Protein sequence: CASRGTSGFGEQYF.

The chain employs TRBV5-8 and TRBJ2-4; perhaps TRBD2 as D (6 bases). Deletions cut 2 bases from V and 8 bases from J, with 20 bases between. CDR1 is SGHTS and CDR2 is YDEGEE in the germline V gene. The CDR3 is 16 residues long. The CDR3 nucleotides are TGTGCCAGCAGCTTTCGGGACTCCCGAGGGACGGACATTCAGTACTTC. This codes for CASSFRDSRGTDIQYF.